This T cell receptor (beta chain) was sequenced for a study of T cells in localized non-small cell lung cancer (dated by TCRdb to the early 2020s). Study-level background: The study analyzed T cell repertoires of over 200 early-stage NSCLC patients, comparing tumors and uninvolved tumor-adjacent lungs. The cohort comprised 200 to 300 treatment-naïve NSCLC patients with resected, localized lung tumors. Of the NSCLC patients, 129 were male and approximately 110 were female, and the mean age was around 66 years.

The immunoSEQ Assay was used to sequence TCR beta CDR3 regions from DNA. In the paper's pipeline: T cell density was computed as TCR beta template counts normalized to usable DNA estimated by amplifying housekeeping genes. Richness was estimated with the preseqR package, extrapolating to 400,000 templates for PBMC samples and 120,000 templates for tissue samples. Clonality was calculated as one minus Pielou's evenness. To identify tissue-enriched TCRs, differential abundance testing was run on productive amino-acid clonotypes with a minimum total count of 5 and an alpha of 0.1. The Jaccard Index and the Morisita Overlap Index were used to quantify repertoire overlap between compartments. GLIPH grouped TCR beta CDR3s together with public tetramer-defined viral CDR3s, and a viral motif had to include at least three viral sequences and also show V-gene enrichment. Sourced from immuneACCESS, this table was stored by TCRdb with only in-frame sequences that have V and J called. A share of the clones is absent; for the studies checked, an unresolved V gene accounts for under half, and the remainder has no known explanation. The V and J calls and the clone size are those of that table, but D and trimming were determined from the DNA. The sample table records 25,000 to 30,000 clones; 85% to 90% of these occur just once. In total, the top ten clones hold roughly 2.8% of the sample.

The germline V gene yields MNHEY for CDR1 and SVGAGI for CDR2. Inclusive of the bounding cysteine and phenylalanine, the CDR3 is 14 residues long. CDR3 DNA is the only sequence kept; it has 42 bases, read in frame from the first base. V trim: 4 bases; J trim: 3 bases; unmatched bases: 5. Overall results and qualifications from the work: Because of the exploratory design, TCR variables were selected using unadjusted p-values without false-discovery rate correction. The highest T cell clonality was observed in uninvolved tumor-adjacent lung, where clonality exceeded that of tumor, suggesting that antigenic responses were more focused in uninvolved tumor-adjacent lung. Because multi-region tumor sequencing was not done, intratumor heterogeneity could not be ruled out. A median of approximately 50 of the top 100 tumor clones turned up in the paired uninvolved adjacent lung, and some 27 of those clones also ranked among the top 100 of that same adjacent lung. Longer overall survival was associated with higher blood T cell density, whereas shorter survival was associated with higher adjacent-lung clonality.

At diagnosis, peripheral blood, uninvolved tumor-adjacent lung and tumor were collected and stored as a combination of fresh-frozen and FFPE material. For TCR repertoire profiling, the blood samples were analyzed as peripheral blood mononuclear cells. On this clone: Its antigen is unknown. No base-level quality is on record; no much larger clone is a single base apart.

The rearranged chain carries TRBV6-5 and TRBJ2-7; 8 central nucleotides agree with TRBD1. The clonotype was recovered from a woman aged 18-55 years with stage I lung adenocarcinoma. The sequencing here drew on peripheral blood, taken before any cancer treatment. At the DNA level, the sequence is TGTGCCAGCAGTTCCGGGGACAGGATCTACGAGCAGTACTTC. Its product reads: CASSSGDRIYEQYF.